The source of this TCR beta chain is a study of cytomegalovirus exposure and HLA in healthy donors. Though nominally healthy at sampling, donors likely had unrecorded immune exposures. Findings and caveats of the study: The study designated 150 or so TCR beta chains cytomegalovirus-associated.

CDR1 SEHNR and CDR2 FQNEAQ come from the germline V gene (reference sequence). The CDR3 covers 18 residues. J gave up 5 bases and V 3 bases, and 13 bases lay outside the gene matches. The PCR ran on 60 Vbeta and 13 Jbeta primers. Generated by immunoSEQ multiplex PCR, the TCRdb table keeps only in-frame clones and is missing some. The sample has approximately 140,000 clones, roughly 77% seen once. On this clone itself: What it binds is unknown.

The source of this sequence is a human donor in good health. The V and J genes are TRBV7-9 and TRBJ1-4; TRBD1 aligns across 9 bases. The sequencing input was PBMCs. CDR3 protein: CASSFIHRGRRSNEKLFF. In DNA form, the CDR3 reads TGTGCCAGCAGCTTCATTCACAGGGGGCGCAGGTCGAATGAAAAACTGTTTTTT.